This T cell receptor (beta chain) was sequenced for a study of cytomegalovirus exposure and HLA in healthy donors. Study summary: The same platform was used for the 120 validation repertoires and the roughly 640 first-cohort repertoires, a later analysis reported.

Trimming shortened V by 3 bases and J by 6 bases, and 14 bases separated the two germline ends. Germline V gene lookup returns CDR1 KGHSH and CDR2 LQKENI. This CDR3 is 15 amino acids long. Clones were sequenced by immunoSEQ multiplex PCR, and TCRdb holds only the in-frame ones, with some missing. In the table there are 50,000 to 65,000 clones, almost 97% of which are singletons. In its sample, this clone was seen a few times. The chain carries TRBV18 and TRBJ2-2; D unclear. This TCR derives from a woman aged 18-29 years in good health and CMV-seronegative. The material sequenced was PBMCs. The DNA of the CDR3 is TGTGCCAGCTCACCGAGGAATTTGTTCGCCGGGGAGCTGTTTTTT. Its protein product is CASSPRNLFAGELFF.